This T cell receptor beta chain stems from a study of PD-1 and CTLA-4 blockade in melanoma (TCRdb year 2021). With respect to the entire study: The study compared how PD-1 blockade and CTLA-4 blockade affected the melanoma-reactive CD8 T cell response in patients with melanoma.

Of note for this clone: The clone's antigen remains unknown. It has no much larger one-base neighbor in the sample; base qualities were not kept.

To prepare the library, the immunoSEQ multiplex PCR assay was applied. TCRdb stores this immuneACCESS table with in-frame sequences only. Part of the clones is absent; in the studies checked, under half of the shortfall reflects unresolved V genes, and no reason is known for the rest. Here the sample has fewer than 35,000 clones; about 87% occur a single time. Roughly 6% of the sample lies in the top ten. The TCR originated in a human donor with melanoma. The source material was CD8+ T cells from peripheral blood, sampled from a patient given anti-PD-1 treatment.

DNA sequence: TGTGCCAGCAGTCCCTGGGCCCAGCCCCAGCATTTT. This yields the protein CASSPWAQPQHF. The chain is made from TRBV12-3 or TRBV12-4 and TRBJ1-5; the D gene assignment is ambiguous. Including cysteine and phenylalanine, the CDR3 has 12 amino acids. The retained sequence is limited to the CDR3, 36 bases, with the frame set at the first base. Trimming costs V 5 bases and J 7 bases, and their ends lie 9 bases apart.